The 28 T cell receptor beta chains below all came from one sample that was sequenced in a study of T cell repertoires in cytomegalovirus infection. These TCRs are of unknown antigen specificity. TCRdb redid the calling of the reads with MiXCR, one entry per CDR3 protein. Among a few hundred thousand distinct CDR3 sequences, 20% to 30% were seen once, and the ten largest hold approximately 12%. Sequences were derived from cultured PBMCs, sampled from culture after CMV antigen stimulation. All receptors derive from a human donor in good health (CMV status not recorded). Some clones in this sample may be carry-over from other donors' samples.

The J gene is TRBJ2-1, the V gene TRBV7-9; maybe TRBD2 (6 bases). The germline gives CDR1 SEHNR, CDR2 FQNEAQ (reference sequence). V was trimmed by 1 base and J by 9 bases, leaving 13 bases between them. This CDR3 comprises 14 residues. Here the CDR3 reads CASSLGSGSGEQFF. DNA of the CDR3: TGTGCCAGCAGCTTAGGGAGCGGGTCCGGTGAGCAGTTCTTC. The full variable domain, in which reference TRBV7-9 and TRBJ2-1 provide the parts outside the CDR3, is DTGVSQNPRHKITKRGQNVTFRCDPISEHNRLYWYRQTLGQGPEFLTYFQNEAQLEKSRLLSDRFSAERPKGSFSTLEIQRTEQGDSAMYLCASSLGSGSGEQFFGPGTRLTVL.

This clonotype was observed a few times. The J gene is TRBJ2-1, the V gene TRBV4-3; D is unresolved. The CDR3 totals 15 residues. Deletions cut 1 base from V and 7 bases from J, with 14 bases between. Per the germline V gene, CDR1 is LGHNA and CDR2 is YSLEER. The CDR3 DNA is TGCGCCAGCAGCCAAGGGCCCTATCAGGAGAATGAGCAGTTCTTC. It encodes CASSQGPYQENEQFF.

This clonotype was counted many times. V gene TRBV9 combines with J gene TRBJ2-3; 8 positions match TRBD1. Germline V gene sequence: CDR1 SGDLS, CDR2 YYNGEE. V lost 4 bases and J lost 4; bases outside the gene matches: 8. The CDR3 covers 15 residues. The CDR3: CASSPRPGGADTQYF. The CDR3 nucleotides are TGTGCCAGCAGCCCGAGGCCAGGGGGCGCAGATACGCAGTATTTT. Using reference TRBV9 and TRBJ2-3 for the parts outside the CDR3, the full variable domain is DSGVTQTPKHLITATGQRVTLRCSPRSGDLSVYWYQQSLDQGLQFLIQYYNGEERAKGNILERFSAQQFPDLHSELNLSSLELGDSALYFCASSPRPGGADTQYFGPGTRLTVL.

In this sample, this clonotype turned up many times. V is TRBV7-2 and J is TRBJ2-5; D is ambiguous. Germline CDR1 reads SGHTA; CDR2 reads FQGNSA. The V end lost 1 base, the J end lost 5 bases, and 2 bases lay between the germline ends. This CDR3 has 11 amino acids. The CDR3 loop reads CASSLVETQYF. In DNA, the CDR3 is TGTGCCAGCAGCTTAGTTGAGACCCAGTACTTC.

Concerning this clonotype: The conserved phenylalanine or tryptophan normally closing the CDR3 is absent here, so this likely arose from a read error. CDR3 region: CASSLEAGLNYGYTL. The DNA of the CDR3 is TGTGCCAGCAGTTTAGAAGCGGGGCTTAACTATGGCTACACCTTA. J is TRBJ1-2 and V is TRBV28; D is perhaps TRBD1 (5 bases). The CDR3 loop spans 15 amino acids. Germline V gene lookup returns CDR1 MDHEN and CDR2 SYDVKM. Trimming pared 2 bases from V and 1 base from J, leaving 11 bases between.

This clonotype was observed once. Germline and junction disagree at one end, which may indicate a read error. This chain links TRBV4-1 with TRBJ1-6, with TRBD1 as a possible D gene (6 bases). Germline V gene lookup returns CDR1 MGHRA and CDR2 YSYEKL. CDR3 length: 14 amino acids. The CDR3 spells CANSLAQGRSPLHF. CDR3 in DNA: TGCGCCAACAGCCTCGCACAGGGCCGGTCACCCCTCCACTTT.

The V call is TRBV6-2 or TRBV6-3, the J call TRBJ2-1; possible D gene TRBD1, 6 bases. Germline CDR1 reads MNHEY; CDR2 reads SVGEGT. The V end lost 6 bases, the J end lost 3 bases, and 12 bases lay between the germline ends. This CDR3 contains 14 residues. The CDR3 DNA reads TGTGCCAGCAGCCCCAGGGGACGCTACAATGAGCAGTTCTTC. The encoded protein is CASSPRGRYNEQFF.

The rearrangement uses TRBV27 and TRBJ2-1; TRBD1 might be the D (6 bases). The CDR3 has 13 residues. Deletions cut 1 base from V and 10 bases from J, with 11 bases between. Looked up from germline, CDR1 is MNHEY and CDR2 is SMNVEV (reference sequence). The CDR3 loop reads CASSLLPDREQFF. CDR3 coding DNA: TGTGCCAGCAGTTTATTACCGGACAGAGAGCAGTTCTTC.

The rearrangement joins TRBV10-1 to TRBJ2-2, with 8 bases matching TRBD1. This CDR3 region has 15 residues. Germline CDR1 WNHNN, CDR2 SYGVQD (reference sequence). With 5 bases clipped from V and 5 bases from J, the junction kept 7 bases outside the gene matches. The DNA for the CDR3 is TGCGCCAGCAGTAGCACAGGGGGTGTTACCGGGGAGCTGTTTTTT. As protein: CASSSTGGVTGELFF.

The chain couples TRBV7-2 to TRBJ2-2; a weak D match, TRBD2 (6 bases). Germline assignment: CDR1 SGHTA and CDR2 FQGNSA. This CDR3 is 15 amino acids long. Deletions cut 5 bases from V and 7 bases from J, with 17 bases between. The CDR3 loop reads CASSPFSGDGGELFF. CDR3 coding DNA: TGTGCCAGCAGCCCGTTCTCGGGAGACGGCGGGGAGCTGTTTTTT.

This chain joins TRBV7-6 and TRBJ2-5; 8 bases match TRBD1. Trimming removed 5 bases from V and 2 bases from J; junction bases left unmatched: 7. CDR1 and CDR2 (germline): SGHVS, FNYEAQ. This CDR3 is 15 amino acids long. The chain's CDR3 is CASSLMTGAQETQYF. CDR3 sequence (DNA): TGTGCCAGCAGCCTTATGACAGGGGCGCAAGAGACCCAGTACTTC.

This clonotype turned up a few times. The rearrangement uses TRBV7-2 and TRBJ2-3; 12 nucleotides line up with TRBD2. The CDR3 runs to 17 residues. The V segment lost 0 bases and the J segment 4 bases; nucleotides outside the gene matches: 5. Germline V gene sequence: CDR1 SGHTA, CDR2 FQGNSA. CDR3: CASSLAQASGRADTQYF. Here the CDR3 DNA reads TGTGCCAGCAGCTTAGCGCAGGCTAGCGGGAGGGCAGATACGCAGTATTTT.

The chain has TRBV6-5 and TRBJ2-3; D call uncertain. V was pared by 0 bases and J by 0 bases, with 10 bases between. The CDR3 covers 16 residues. The germline gives CDR1 MNHEY, CDR2 SVGAGI. Here the CDR3 reads CASSYSWATSTDTQYF. The CDR3 bases are TGTGCCAGCAGTTACTCGTGGGCCACTAGCACAGATACGCAGTATTTT.

This clonotype was recorded a few times. The chain has TRBV7-2 and TRBJ2-2; D perhaps matches TRBD2 (6 bases). The V and J ends lost 5 bases and 0 bases respectively, with 13 bases between them. CDR1 and CDR2 (germline): SGHTA, FQGNSA. The CDR3 runs 16 residues. CDR3 sequence: CASSRGGVANTGELFF. The CDR3 DNA is TGTGCCAGCAGCAGGGGAGGCGTAGCGAACACCGGGGAGCTGTTTTTT.

This clonotype was found many times. The chain links TRBV7-2 to TRBJ2-1, with 14 positions matching TRBD2. The trim removed 5 bases at V and 0 bases at J, leaving 9 bases unmatched. The CDR3 spans 19 residues. CDR1 is SGHTA, CDR2 FQGNSA, per germline. This chain's CDR3 is CASSLRGLAGVISYNEQFF. CDR3 coding DNA: TGTGCCAGCAGCCTTCGGGGACTAGCGGGAGTCATCTCCTACAATGAGCAGTTCTTC. The whole variable domain, filled in from reference TRBV7-2 and TRBJ2-1, reads GAGVSQSPSNKVTEKGKDVELRCDPISGHTALYWYRQSLGQGLEFLIYFQGNSAPDKSGLPSDRFSAERTGGSVSTLTIQRTQQEDSAVYLCASSLRGLAGVISYNEQFFGPGTRLTVL.

This clonotype showed up just a few times. CDR3 DNA: TGTGCCAGCAGCCCGGACAGGGAGGTCGGGGAGCTGTTTTTT. Its translation is CASSPDREVGELFF. This chain joins TRBV5-3 and TRBJ2-2; 8 positions agree with TRBD1. TRBV5-3 is an ORF, and what it does is uncertain. V dropped 8 bases and J dropped 7; count of bases not matched to a gene: 10. The CDR3 loop spans 14 amino acids.

The V call is TRBV7-2, the J call TRBJ2-4; 11 bases line up with TRBD1. Trimming took 5 bases from V and 5 from J; bases not matched to a gene: 5. The CDR3 totals 15 residues. Per germline, CDR1 SGHTA and CDR2 FQGNSA. The DNA of the CDR3 is TGTGCCAGCAGCCCAGCGGGACAGGGGGAAAACATTCAGTACTTC. This codes for CASSPAGQGENIQYF. Filled out from reference TRBV7-2 and TRBJ2-4, the complete variable domain reads GAGVSQSPSNKVTEKGKDVELRCDPISGHTALYWYRQSLGQGLEFLIYFQGNSAPDKSGLPSDRFSAERTGGSVSTLTIQRTQQEDSAVYLCASSPAGQGENIQYFGAGTRLSVL.

This clonotype has a count of ten or more. The chain has TRBV7-2 and TRBJ2-1; the match to TRBD2 covers 14 bases. The germline V gene encodes CDR1 SGHTA and CDR2 FQGNSA. J was trimmed by 7 bases and V by 5 bases; bases with no gene match: 16. The length of the CDR3 is 19 residues. The CDR3, as DNA: TGTGCCAGCAGCGCAAGGGGGACGACTAGCGGGAGGGCAGGTAATGAGCAGTTCTTC. Its protein is CASSARGTTSGRAGNEQFF.

This clonotype was seen only a few times. The chain carries TRBV7-2 and TRBJ1-2, with 11 bases matching TRBD1. J gave up 5 bases and V 5 bases, and 4 bases lay outside the gene matches. Germline V gene data show CDR1 as SGHTA and CDR2 as FQGNSA. The CDR3 runs 14 residues. The CDR3 sequence is CASSPWDRGYGYTF. The CDR3 DNA sequence: TGTGCCAGCAGCCCGTGGGACAGGGGGTATGGCTACACCTTC.

This clonotype was seen a few times. The rearrangement joins TRBV9 to TRBJ2-2; 11 bases fit TRBD2. V shed 6 bases, J shed 7 bases, and the junction held 14 bases outside the gene matches. CDR3 length: 17 amino acids. The germline V gene has CDR1 SGDLS and CDR2 YYNGEE. In nucleotides, the CDR3 is TGTGCCAGCACGGTGTCCGCGACTAGCGGGAAGGGCGGGGAGCTGTTTTTT. This translates into CASTVSATSGKGGELFF.

This clonotype was detected only a few times. The chain employs TRBV2 and TRBJ1-5; D is ambiguous. V was trimmed by 1 base and J by 6 bases, leaving 7 bases between them. CDR3 length equals 13 residues. Germline lookup yields CDR1 SNHLY and CDR2 FYNNEI. CDR3 region: CASSEEWAQPQHF. In nucleotides, the CDR3 is TGTGCCAGCAGTGAAGAATGGGCTCAGCCCCAGCATTTT.

A word on this clonotype: Given a much more abundant clone one base away, this may be a read error. V and J are TRBV12-3 or TRBV12-4 and TRBJ2-1; D might be TRBD2 (5 bases). The CDR3 length is 15 residues. Between the trimmed V and J ends, which lost 2 bases and 7 bases, there was a span of 15 bases. In DNA form, the CDR3 reads TGTGCCAGCAGTTTACTGCTAGTGGGCGGGAATGAGCAGTTCTTC. Translated, it gives CASSLLLVGGNEQFF.

V is TRBV12-3 or TRBV12-4 and J is TRBJ2-5, with 7 bases that match TRBD2. Losses at the gene ends were 6 bases for V and 5 bases for J; bases not matched to a gene: 9. CDR3 length equals 14 residues. The CDR3 DNA reads as TGTGCCAGCAGCATAATAGCGGGTCTGGAGACCCAGTACTTC. This translates into CASSIIAGLETQYF.

The chain links TRBV28 to TRBJ2-2; 7 bases agree with TRBD2. This CDR3 has 16 amino acids. V dropped 6 bases and J dropped 1; count of bases not matched to a gene: 8. The germline V gene encodes CDR1 MDHEN and CDR2 SYDVKM. The CDR3 bases are TGTGCCAGCAGGCTCCCCGCTAGCGGGAACACCGGGGAGCTGTTTTTT. Protein sequence: CASRLPASGNTGELFF.

The V gene is TRBV7-2, the J gene TRBJ2-1; D gene uncertain. Trimming took off 1 base at V and 6 bases at J, with 13 bases between the two ends. Germline V gene data show CDR1 as SGHTA and CDR2 as FQGNSA. The CDR3 consists of 15 residues. The CDR3 DNA follows: TGTGCCAGCAGCTTAGGCTCTACCCCTCTCAATGAGCAGTTCTTC. It translates to CASSLGSTPLNEQFF.

The chain joins TRBV20-1 to TRBJ1-4; the D gene is possibly TRBD1 (5 bases). The CDR3 spans 13 residues. V dropped 3 bases and J dropped 8 bases, with 13 bases sitting between them. Germline values: CDR1 DFQATT, CDR2 SNEGSKA (reference sequence). CDR3 sequence: CSASAGGGEKLFF. The CDR3, as DNA: TGCAGTGCTAGCGCTGGGGGTGGGGAAAAACTGTTTTTT.

This clonotype was detected many times. CDR3 protein: CASSLVGNSPLHF. DNA for the CDR3: TGTGCCAGCAGCTTAGTAGGCAATTCACCCCTCCACTTT. The chain is built from TRBV7-2 and TRBJ1-6; D not resolved. This CDR3 contains 13 residues. The V end lost 1 base, the J end lost 7 bases, and 5 bases lay between the germline ends. Germline-derived CDR1 and CDR2 are SGHTA and FQGNSA. The complete variable domain, with remaining parts taken from reference TRBV7-2 and TRBJ1-6, reads GAGVSQSPSNKVTEKGKDVELRCDPISGHTALYWYRQSLGQGLEFLIYFQGNSAPDKSGLPSDRFSAERTGGSVSTLTIQRTQQEDSAVYLCASSLVGNSPLHFGNGTRLTVT.

The V call is TRBV6-2 or TRBV6-3, the J call TRBJ1-1; D unclear. Between the trimmed V and J ends, which lost 6 bases and 6 bases, there was a span of 11 bases. The V gene's germline CDR1 is MNHEY and CDR2 SVGEGT. The CDR3 has 12 residues. The CDR3 nucleotides read TGTGCCAGCAGCTACGTGGGTTCTGAAGCTTTCTTT. It codes for CASSYVGSEAFF.